These 5 T cell receptor beta chains were all obtained from the same sample, sequenced in a study of T cells after yellow fever vaccination. MiXCR, run by TCRdb on the 5' RACE reads, gives a single entry per CDR3 protein. The sample consists of more than 300,000 distinct CDR3 sequences, approximately 11% of them appearing once. Sequencing used CD4+ T cells sorted from PBMCs, obtained 45 days after the yellow fever booster vaccination. These receptors were obtained from a young man who received the YFV17D yellow fever vaccine.

This clonotype occurred many times. The rearrangement links TRBV19 to TRBJ1-5; D is unclear. This CDR3 has 17 amino acids. Trimming cost V 3 bases and J 3 bases, with 18 bases left between them. From germline, CDR1 is LNHDA and CDR2 SQIVND (reference sequence). The CDR3 DNA sequence: TGTGCCAGTAGTATCAGAAACGTCGGGGTGATCAATCAGCCCCAGCATTTT. This translates into CASSIRNVGVINQPQHF.

In its sample, this clonotype is medium-sized. The J gene is TRBJ2-7, the V gene TRBV6-2 or TRBV6-3; D is uncertain. The CDR3 is made up of 12 amino acids. With 6 bases removed from V and 4 bases from J, the gap between germline ends came to 10 bases. CDR1 and CDR2 from the germline V gene are MNHEY and SVGEGT. CDR3 residues: CASSRASYEQYV. CDR3 sequence (DNA): TGTGCCAGCAGCAGAGCGAGTTACGAGCAGTACGTC.

Written as DNA, the CDR3 is TGTGCCACCAGCAGGGACAGGGGTCTTGACTATGGCTACACCTTC. Its translation: CATSRDRGLDYGYTF. The V gene is TRBV15, the J gene TRBJ1-2; 9 nucleotides align to TRBD1. Germline assignment: CDR1 LNHNV and CDR2 YYDKDF (reference sequence). This CDR3 spans 15 amino acids. Trimming at V came to 3 bases and at J to 3 bases, leaving 5 bases not matched to a gene.

The genes are TRBV7-2 and TRBJ1-1; TRBD1 is a possible D gene (6 bases). Trimming took off 1 base at V and 4 bases at J, with 13 bases between the two ends. Germline-derived CDR1 and CDR2 are SGHTA and FQGNSA. This CDR3 region has 15 residues. CDR3 sequence: CASSLVTGGGTEAFF. As DNA, the CDR3 is TGTGCCAGCAGCTTAGTGACAGGTGGAGGCACTGAAGCTTTCTTT.

The chain has TRBV18 and TRBJ2-7, with 9 bases that match TRBD1. V lost 3 bases and J lost 0; bases outside the gene matches: 3. Germline CDR1 is KGHSH and CDR2 is LQKENI. CDR3 size: 15 residues. The CDR3 here is CASSPVTGGSYEQYF. The CDR3 DNA follows: TGTGCCAGCTCACCCGTGACAGGGGGCTCCTACGAGCAGTACTTC.